This T cell receptor (beta chain) was sequenced for a study of cytomegalovirus exposure and HLA in healthy donors. This clone has just one count. PCR involved 60 Vbeta and 13 Jbeta primers. Assay used: immunoSEQ multiplex PCR; TCRdb lists only in-frame clones, some missing. The table has hundreds of thousands of clones, just under 85% seen once. The sample taken for sequencing was PBMCs. The receptor was isolated from a middle-aged woman in good health and CMV-seronegative.

The CDR3 spells CASSEGAGTIYEQYF. The CDR3 DNA reads TGTGCCAGCAGTGAAGGCGCCGGGACAATCTACGAGCAGTACTTC. The rearrangement joins TRBV6-1 to TRBJ2-7; D is possibly TRBD1 (6 bases). This CDR3 is built from 15 residues. Trimming pared 1 base from V and 3 bases from J, leaving 13 bases between. CDR1 MNHNS and CDR2 SASEGT come from the germline V gene.